These T cell receptor beta chains were read from a single sample in a study of T-cell memory formation after mild COVID-19. TCRdb fed the 5' RACE reads into MiXCR, producing one record per CDR3 protein. The top ten clones hold around 3.3% of a sample with about 190,000 distinct CDR3 sequences, approximately 10% of them seen once. The sequencing input was PBMCs or a T cell subset sorted from them (not recorded which). These receptors all stem from a man between 18 and 35 years old who had mild COVID-19 (a few samples of this study predate the infection). Cell type and time point are not known. The CDR3 runs from the conserved cysteine through the conserved F or W. Fields, in order: CDR3 DNA, CDR3 protein, J gene, D gene, clone size, V gene. D genes are given only for firm matches. The size entry is marked missing in some rows and otherwise reads once, few, many or a size class.

TGTGCCAGTAGTCCGGACAGGGGTATCGGCAATCAGCCCCAGCATTTT,CASSPDRGIGNQPQHF,TRBJ1-5,TRBD1,few,TRBV19
TGTGCCAGCAGCTTAGTGCCCCTCCGGGAGCTGTTTTTT,CASSLVPLRELFF,TRBJ2-2,.,.,TRBV7-9
TGCAGTCCAGGGGGGGGCACAGATACGCAGTATTTT,CSPGGGTDTQYF,TRBJ2-3,.,few,TRBV20-1
TGTGCCAGCAGCCTAGCGGGACCTACGGGAGATACGCAGTATTTT,CASSLAGPTGDTQYF,TRBJ2-3,TRBD2,.,TRBV7-2
TGTGCCAGCAGCTTATGGGGGGGCTCCTACAATGAGCAGTTCTTC,CASSLWGGSYNEQFF,TRBJ2-1,TRBD2,many,TRBV7-3
TGTGCCAGCAGCGTAGCCGGAAGCGGGAACATTCAGTACTTC,CASSVAGSGNIQYF,TRBJ2-4,.,.,TRBV9
TGTGCCAGCAGCGCCGTTAGGGGTCTTTACGCTTTCTTT,CASSAVRGLYAFF,TRBJ1-1,.,.,TRBV7-9
TGCGCCAGCAGCAGGGGGGCCGAAGCTTTCTTT,CASSRGAEAFF,TRBJ1-1,.,few,TRBV5-1
TGTGCCAGCAGTTTCGATAGCGGGGAGCAGTTCTTC,CASSFDSGEQFF,TRBJ2-1,TRBD2,many,TRBV6-2/TRBV6-3
TGTGCCAGCAGCTTAGCGACAGGGGCTCGGAGGTACGAGCAGTACTTC,CASSLATGARRYEQYF,TRBJ2-7,TRBD1,many,TRBV7-9
TGCAGTGCTAGAGATAAGACAGACCCCTACAATGAGCAGTTCTTC,CSARDKTDPYNEQFF,TRBJ2-1,.,few,TRBV20-1
TGCAGTGTAAATGTGGGAAGCGGCTACACCTTC,CSVNVGSGYTF,TRBJ1-2,.,.,TRBV20-1
TGTGCCAGCAGCTTAGGACTAGATTGGGGCACTAGCACAGATACGCAGTATTTT,CASSLGLDWGTSTDTQYF,TRBJ2-3,.,many,TRBV7-9
TGTGCCAGCAGCGTGGTGGGACTAGCGGGGACCCTCTACGAGCAGTACTTC,CASSVVGLAGTLYEQYF,TRBJ2-7,TRBD2,few,TRBV12-3/TRBV12-4
TGTGCCAGCAGCTTAGGGCAGACGAATGAGCAGTTCTTC,CASSLGQTNEQFF,TRBJ2-1,.,few,TRBV11-2
TGTGCCAGCAGATCCCGCGGGGGCGGGGATACGCAGTATTTT,CASRSRGGGDTQYF,TRBJ2-3,.,few,TRBV6-5
TGTGCCAGCAGCTTTGGGCGGGGGAAGAAGGATGAGCAGTTCTTC,CASSFGRGKKDEQFF,TRBJ2-1,TRBD2,few,TRBV11-2
TGTGCCAGCAGCTCGGGGGGCCCGCGCACAGATACGCAGTATTTT,CASSSGGPRTDTQYF,TRBJ2-3,.,few,TRBV7-8
TGTGCCAGCAGCTCCCAAGCGGGGGGGGGCACAGATACGCAGTATTTT,CASSSQAGGGTDTQYF,TRBJ2-3,TRBD2,few,TRBV7-2
TGTGCCAGCAGCCAGAGTTCGAGCCAAGAGACCCAGTACTTC,CASSQSSSQETQYF,TRBJ2-5,.,.,TRBV11-3
TGCGCCAGCAGCCCGGAGGGACGGTACAATGAGCAGTTCTTC,CASSPEGRYNEQFF,TRBJ2-1,.,.,TRBV5-1
TGTGCCAGCAGCTCCCGGACAGTCACAGATACGCAGTATTTT,CASSSRTVTDTQYF,TRBJ2-3,.,.,TRBV7-9
TGCGCCAGCAGCCAGACTCCTACCGGGACCGCGTTGGAGGGCTACACCTTC,CASSQTPTGTALEGYTF,TRBJ1-2,.,few,TRBV4-1
TGTGCCAGTAGCCGGGGACAGGGGGCGAAGACCCAGTACTTC,CASSRGQGAKTQYF,TRBJ2-5,TRBD1,few,TRBV19
TGTGCCATCAACGGACAGGGATCGACCACTGAAGCTTTCTTT,CAINGQGSTTEAFF,TRBJ1-1,TRBD1,.,TRBV10-3
TGCGCCAGCACGGTAGACAGGGCCGGAGAGCAGTACTTC,CASTVDRAGEQYF,TRBJ2-7,TRBD1,few,TRBV4-3
TGCGCCAGCAGACCCATATTTGGGGGGAGCACTGAAGCTTTCTTT,CASRPIFGGSTEAFF,TRBJ1-1,.,few,TRBV5-1
TGCGCCAGCAGCTTGGCCCGGGTAGCTGAGCAGTTCTTC,CASSLARVAEQFF,TRBJ2-1,.,few,TRBV5-1
TGTGCCAGCAGCTTTGATTCACCCCTCCACTTT,CASSFDSPLHF,TRBJ1-6,.,.,TRBV11-2
TGTGCCAGCAGCGCGTCGTGGGGCTACACCTTC,CASSASWGYTF,TRBJ1-2,.,.,TRBV7-9
TGCGCCAGCAGCTCGACAGGGTACTCCTACAATGAGCAGTTCTTC,CASSSTGYSYNEQFF,TRBJ2-1,TRBD1,few,TRBV5-1